These T cell receptor beta chains were read from a single sample in a study of OX40 agonist ivuxolimab in advanced cancers. Assay used: immunoSEQ multiplex PCR; TCRdb lists only in-frame clones, some missing. Here the sample spans about 77,000 clones, 81% being singletons. The sample in question was CD4+ or CD8+ T cells sorted from blood, obtained in a trial of the OX40 agonist ivuxolimab. These receptors were obtained from an adult with an advanced solid tumor such as melanoma, head and neck, liver or kidney cancer. Both conserved end residues are part of each CDR3. The order of the fields is J gene, D gene, clone size, V gene, CDR3 DNA, CDR3 protein. A D gene is named only where the DNA matches it firmly. Some rows mark clone size as missing; the rest say once, few, many or name a class of expanded clone.

TRBJ1-1,NA,NA,TRBV7-9,TGTGCCAGCAGCTTATCCCTCACACTTAAGAACACTGAAGCTTTCTTT,CASSLSLTLKNTEAFF
TRBJ2-3,TRBD1,NA,TRBV10-3,TGTGCCATCAGTGAGGGACAGGCGACAGATACGCAGTATTTT,CAISEGQATDTQYF
TRBJ2-3,NA,once,TRBV10-3,TGTGCCATCAACGATAGGGGTACGCAGTATTTT,CAINDRGTQYF
TRBJ1-2,NA,NA,TRBV6-1,TGTGCCAGCAGTGAAAGAACGGACTATGGCTACACCTTC,CASSERTDYGYTF
TRBJ2-7,TRBD2,NA,TRBV7-9,TGTGCCAGCAGTTTGGGGACTAGCGGACTCTACGAGCAGTACTTC,CASSLGTSGLYEQYF
TRBJ2-4,TRBD2,once,TRBV15,TGTGCCACCAGCAAAGAGCGGGGGACGGCCAAAAACATTCAGTACTTC,CATSKERGTAKNIQYF
TRBJ2-2,TRBD1,NA,TRBV18,TGTGCCAGCTCACCACACCTCTCTAGGTCAAAAACCGGGACAGTGAACACCGGGGAGCTGTTTTTT,CASSPHLSRSKTGTVNTGELFF
TRBJ2-5,TRBD2,NA,TRBV2,TGTGCCAGCAGTGAAGGGACTAGATCGGAGACCCAGTACTTC,CASSEGTRSETQYF
TRBJ2-3,NA,NA,TRBV18,TGTGCCAGCTCAGAACAGACGGGCGGAGATACGCAGTATTTT,CASSEQTGGDTQYF
TRBJ2-3,TRBD1,NA,TRBV6-4,TGTGCCAGCAGTCGGGACAGGGGAACAGATACGCAGTATTTT,CASSRDRGTDTQYF
TRBJ2-7,TRBD1,NA,TRBV6-5,TGTGCCAGCAGTTCGACAGGGATTTTCTACGAGCAGTACTTC,CASSSTGIFYEQYF
TRBJ2-5,NA,many,TRBV2,TGTGCCAGCAGTGGGCAAGAGACCCAGTACTTC,CASSGQETQYF
TRBJ1-1,NA,NA,TRBV6-5,TGTGCCAGCAAAAAACAGAAGAACACTGAAGCTTTCTTT,CASKKQKNTEAFF
TRBJ1-1,TRBD1,NA,TRBV2,TGTGCCAGCAGTCCGCGGGACAGAGGCAAAGCTTTCTTT,CASSPRDRGKAFF
TRBJ1-1,NA,few,TRBV19,TGTGCCAGTAGTGAAATGAACACTGAAGCTTTCTTT,CASSEMNTEAFF
TRBJ2-5,NA,NA,TRBV7-9,TGTGCCAGCAGCCCAAGGCCCAAGCCCAGGGAGTACCAAGAGACCCAGTACTTC,CASSPRPKPREYQETQYF
TRBJ1-2,NA,NA,TRBV6-1,TGTGCCAGCATTTACGACAGGCGCAGCACCTTC,CASIYDRRSTF
TRBJ2-1,TRBD1,NA,TRBV10-3,TGTGCCATCAGGGGACAGGAAAACAATGAGCAGTTCTTC,CAIRGQENNEQFF
TRBJ1-1,NA,NA,TRBV19,TGTGCCAGTAGGGAGCTTGCTGAAGCTTTCTTT,CASRELAEAFF
TRBJ2-7,TRBD1,NA,TRBV5-1,TGCGCCAGCAGCCCGGGGACAGGGGGGAGGGAGCAGTACTTC,CASSPGTGGREQYF
TRBJ1-2,NA,NA,TRBV5-1,TGCGCCAGCAGCTTGGAGGGCAGAAACTATGGCTACACCTTC,CASSLEGRNYGYTF
TRBJ2-3,NA,once,TRBV7-9,TGTGCCAGCAGCCCGAAAGGCCCAGATACGCAGTATTTT,CASSPKGPDTQYF
TRBJ1-3,TRBD1,NA,TRBV9,TGTGCCAGCAGCTCAGGGGGGACCTCTGGAAACACCATATATTTT,CASSSGGTSGNTIYF
TRBJ1-5,NA,NA,TRBV6-1,TGTGCCAGCAGTGGCGGGAGGCCTAATCAGCCCCAGCATTTT,CASSGGRPNQPQHF
TRBJ1-6,NA,NA,TRBV14,TGTGCCAGCAGCCAAGTCGGAGGACAGAAGTATTCACCCCTCCACTTT,CASSQVGGQKYSPLHF
TRBJ2-6,TRBD1,few,TRBV7-9,TGTGCCAGCAGCGTTTCAGGGGGCTCTGGGGCCAACGTCCTGACTTTC,CASSVSGGSGANVLTF
TRBJ1-5,NA,NA,TRBV19,TGTGCCAGTAGTATAGGTCGTGATCAGCCCCAGCATTTT,CASSIGRDQPQHF
TRBJ2-1,TRBD2,NA,TRBV27,TGTGCCAGCAGTTTTACCGGACTAGCGGGAAGGAATGAGCAGTTCTTC,CASSFTGLAGRNEQFF
TRBJ2-5,NA,once,TRBV19,TGTGCCAGTAGCCTACAGGGCCCCCAAGAGACCCAGTACTTC,CASSLQGPQETQYF
TRBJ2-7,NA,NA,TRBV7-2,TGTGCCAGCAGCTTAGCGATCGACGAGCAGTACTTC,CASSLAIDEQYF
TRBJ2-5,NA,NA,TRBV2,TGTGCCAGCAGGGGACCTGGGGAGACCCAGTACTTC,CASRGPGETQYF
TRBJ2-5,TRBD1,once,TRBV5-1,TGCGCCAGCAGCCCCCAGTGGACAGGGGGCTCAGAGACCCAGTACTTC,CASSPQWTGGSETQYF
TRBJ2-1,TRBD1,NA,TRBV15,TGTGCCACCAGCAGCGGGCAGGGGGTATACAATGAGCAGTTCTTC,CATSSGQGVYNEQFF
TRBJ1-6,NA,few,TRBV19,TGTGCCAGTAGTATAGGTTCCCCACTTGGTTCACCCCTCCACTTT,CASSIGSPLGSPLHF
TRBJ2-5,TRBD2,NA,TRBV7-9,TGTGCCAGCAGCTTGGGGACTAGCGGCCAAGAGACCCAGTACTTC,CASSLGTSGQETQYF
TRBJ2-3,NA,NA,TRBV11-3,TGTGCCAGCAGCTCGACGGAGGGGCGCTTTAATGGAGATACGCAGTATTTT,CASSSTEGRFNGDTQYF
TRBJ2-1,TRBD2,NA,TRBV5-1,TGCGCCAGCAGCTTGACTAGCGGGATTTATGAGCAGTTCTTC,CASSLTSGIYEQFF
TRBJ1-2,NA,NA,TRBV7-2,TGTGCCAGCAGTAGAAGGACTGATTATGGCTACACCTTC,CASSRRTDYGYTF
TRBJ2-3,NA,once,TRBV7-2,TGTGCCAGCAGCCAGCGCGCCACAGATACGCAGTATTTT,CASSQRATDTQYF
TRBJ2-2,NA,NA,TRBV5-8,TGTGCCAGCAGCTTGGGGGAAGCCGGGGAGCTGTTTTTT,CASSLGEAGELFF
TRBJ2-7,NA,NA,TRBV6-5,TGTGCCAGCAGTTACTCTCGACCCTACGAGCAGTACTTC,CASSYSRPYEQYF
TRBJ2-2,TRBD2,NA,TRBV5-1,TGCGCCAGCAGCTCAAAAAGCGGGGGGGCCACCGGGGAGCTGTTTTTT,CASSSKSGGATGELFF
TRBJ2-5,NA,once,TRBV5-1,TGCGCCAGCAGCTCCGGGGGTTGGGAGCAGTACTTC,CASSSGGWEQYF
TRBJ2-7,NA,NA,TRBV5-4,TGTGCCAGCAGCCGGACCGGGACGGCCGGCGGCGAGCAGTACTTC,CASSRTGTAGGEQYF
TRBJ2-1,TRBD2,NA,TRBV7-9,TGTGCCAGCAGCCAGTTGACAAGCGGGAGGGCCTTTGACAATGAGCAGTTCTTC,CASSQLTSGRAFDNEQFF